Listed here are 29 T cell receptor beta chains from one sample, sequenced in a study of shared clonotypes between healthy human individuals. Profiling relied on immunoSEQ multiplex PCR, and the TCRdb table lists in-frame clones only, not all of them. The data contain around 510,000 clones, around 78% of them seen just once; the ten biggest clones take up about 12%. Sample: PBMCs. The source is a woman in her thirties or forties in good health. Some clones in this sample may be carry-over from other donors' samples.

The chain recombines TRBV18 with TRBJ2-1; D is possibly TRBD2 (5 bases). V lost 3 bases, J lost 10 bases, and 7 bases lay in between. Germline assignment: CDR1 KGHSH and CDR2 LQKENI. The CDR3 totals 11 residues. In DNA, the CDR3 is TGTGCCAGCTCACCCCGGGAAGAGCAGTTCTTC. It specifies CASSPREEQFF.

The gene calls are TRBV11-3 and TRBJ2-1, with D perhaps TRBD1 or TRBD2 (7 bases each). The CDR3 sequence is 16 residues long. Trimming took 5 bases from V and 2 from J, leaving 16 bases between them. Germline V gives CDR1 SGHNT, CDR2 YENEEA. This CDR3 is CASSPSPGGAYNEQFF. CDR3 nucleotide sequence: TGTGCCAGCAGCCCCTCCCCAGGGGGGGCCTACAATGAGCAGTTCTTC.

This chain links TRBV19 with TRBJ2-7, with D unresolved. CDR1 and CDR2 from the germline V gene are LNHDA and SQIVND (reference sequence). Trimming removed 5 bases at V and 3 bases at J, with 14 bases between. This CDR3 spans 14 amino acids. CDR3 residues: CASSLQPEGYEQYF. CDR3 DNA sequence: TGTGCCAGTAGTTTACAACCCGAAGGCTACGAGCAGTACTTC.

This clone was seen many times. V and J are TRBV2 and TRBJ2-7; TRBD1 matches 10 bases. The V gene end was trimmed by 3 bases and the J gene end by 3 bases; junction bases not matched to a gene: 23. Germline V gene data show CDR1 as SNHLY and CDR2 as FYNNEI. The CDR3 totals 21 residues. The CDR3 reads CASSDGTGEAGRAMNLYEQYF. The DNA of the CDR3 is TGTGCCAGCAGTGACGGGACAGGGGAGGCCGGGAGGGCCATGAATCTCTACGAGCAGTACTTC.

The genes are TRBV15 and TRBJ1-1; D is perhaps TRBD1 (6 bases). Germline assignment: CDR1 LNHNV and CDR2 YYDKDF (reference sequence). Trimming took off 5 bases at V and 1 base at J, with 17 bases between the two ends. The CDR3 consists of 16 residues. DNA of the CDR3: TGTGCCACCAGCTTCTCCCAGGCAGGGGAGAACACTGAAGCTTTCTTT. Translating gives CATSFSQAGENTEAFF.

V is TRBV28 and J is TRBJ1-2; D gene ambiguous. Trimming removed 5 bases from V and 4 bases from J, with 11 bases in between. This CDR3 region has 13 residues. Germline CDR1 is MDHEN and CDR2 is SYDVKM. DNA of the CDR3: TGTGCCAGCAGTGCCCCTAGTCCCTATGGCTACACCTTC. Its translation: CASSAPSPYGYTF.

This chain uses TRBV28 with TRBJ1-4; a weak D match, TRBD1 (5 bases). V was trimmed by 4 bases and J by 5 bases, leaving 20 bases between them. The CDR3 totals 17 residues. Per the germline V gene, CDR1 is MDHEN and CDR2 is SYDVKM. The CDR3 DNA follows: TGTGCCAGCAGTTCACTCCTGGGGCGAGGGGAAAATGAAAAACTGTTTTTT. The encoded protein is CASSSLLGRGENEKLFF.

The CDR3 region has the DNA TGTGCCAGTAGTACTGACCTAAGCTCCAGAGCTGAAGCTTTCTTT. It is translated as CASSTDLSSRAEAFF. The chain combines TRBV19 with TRBJ1-1, with D uncertain. Germline loops: CDR1 LNHDA, CDR2 SQIVND (reference sequence). The CDR3 loop spans 15 amino acids. V was cut by 4 bases and J by 6 bases, with 18 bases left in between.

The chain links TRBV7-7 to TRBJ2-5, with D perhaps matching TRBD1 or TRBD2 (5 bases each). This CDR3 spans 14 amino acids. The V gene's germline CDR1 is SSHAT and CDR2 FNYEAQ (reference sequence). The V end lost 2 bases, the J end lost 0 bases, and 7 bases lay between the germline ends. CDR3 DNA: TGTGCCAGCAGCTTACTGGGACACCAAGAGACCCAGTACTTC. Translation: CASSLLGHQETQYF.

This clone showed up just once. This sequence joins TRBV7-9 and TRBJ2-1; D remains ambiguous. V lost 4 bases to trimming and J lost 9 bases, with 13 bases between them. The CDR3 has 13 residues. The V gene's germline CDR1 is SEHNR and CDR2 FQNEAQ (reference sequence). The CDR3, as DNA: TGTGCCAGCAGCTGCCTAGTGTGCGTTGAGCAGTTCTTC. Translation: CASSCLVCVEQFF.

This clone showed up just a few times. CDR3 nucleotide sequence: TGTGCCAGCAGTCTAGCGACTGGGCAGTTCTTC. Its protein is CASSLATGQFF. The chain uses TRBV28 and TRBJ2-1, with D perhaps TRBD2 (6 bases). Germline CDR1 is MDHEN and CDR2 is SYDVKM. V was cut by 5 bases and J by 12 bases, with 11 bases left in between. The CDR3 runs to 11 residues.

In its sample, this clone was seen a few times. The V gene is TRBV2, the J gene TRBJ1-2; D call uncertain. Germline values: CDR1 SNHLY, CDR2 FYNNEI. The CDR3 has 13 residues. With 6 bases removed from V and 4 bases from J, the gap between germline ends came to 12 bases. In DNA, the CDR3 is TGTGCCAGCAGGACCACAGTTTTCTATGGCTACACCTTC. Translation gives CASRTTVFYGYTF.

A word on this clone: The same CDR3 also results from other DNA sequences found in this sample. The chain couples TRBV5-1 to TRBJ1-5; D is possibly TRBD1 (5 bases). CDR1 is SGHRS and CDR2 is YFSETQ in the germline V gene. This CDR3 is built from 15 residues. V lost 4 bases to trimming and J lost 6 bases, with 17 bases between them. CDR3 sequence reads: CASSPEGRGSQPQHF. The DNA for the CDR3 is TGCGCCAGCAGCCCCGAGGGTAGGGGAAGTCAGCCCCAGCATTTT.

CDR3 sequence (DNA): TGTGCCAGCAGCTTACAAGAAGAGACCCAGTACTTC. Its protein is CASSLQEETQYF. V usage is TRBV7-9 and J usage is TRBJ2-5; D unclear. The CDR3 extends over 12 amino acids. Trimming took 2 bases from V and 3 from J, leaving 4 bases between them. Germline CDR1 SEHNR, CDR2 FQNEAQ (reference sequence).

This chain connects TRBV23-1 to TRBJ1-5, with D possibly being TRBD1 (5 bases). TRBV23-1 is an ORF for which the function is uncertain. This CDR3 contains 12 residues. Trimming pared 3 bases from V and 6 bases from J, leaving 6 bases between. The DNA for the CDR3 is TGCGCCAGCAGTCAGACAGCTCAGCCCCAGCATTTT. Amino acid sequence: CASSQTAQPQHF.

Remarks on this clone: Possible read error: a much larger clone is one base away. The sample carries other DNA sequences with the same CDR3. This chain joins TRBV19 and TRBJ2-3; D might be TRBD1 (5 bases). The CDR3 is made up of 14 amino acids. Germline loops: CDR1 LNHDA, CDR2 SQIVND (reference sequence). The CDR3 sequence: CAAKGAVGTDTQYF. DNA of the CDR3: TGTGCCGCAAAAGGGGCGGTGGGTACAGATACGCAGTACTTT.

The chain has TRBV27 and TRBJ2-5; 8 nucleotides agree with TRBD1. CDR3 length: 14 residues. Germline CDR1 MNHEY, CDR2 SMNVEV (reference sequence). The ends lost 6 bases at V and 4 bases at J; junction bases unmatched: 7. The chain's CDR3 is CASRQTGGGETQYF. For the CDR3, the DNA is TGTGCCAGCAGGCAAACAGGGGGTGGAGAGACCCAGTACTTC.

The chain recombines TRBV5-1 with TRBJ2-7, with D possibly TRBD2 on 7 matching bases. The CDR3 spans 15 residues. Trimming stripped 0 bases from V and 2 bases from J, with 12 bases between. Germline V gives CDR1 SGHRS, CDR2 YFSETQ. CDR3 nucleotides: TGCGCCAGCAGCTTGGAGTTAGGGGGGGCCTACGAGCAGTACTTC. This sequence encodes CASSLELGGAYEQYF. Combining the CDR3 with reference TRBV5-1 and TRBJ2-7 gives the whole variable domain KAGVTQTPRYLIKTRGQQVTLSCSPISGHRSVSWYQQTPGQGLQFLFEYFSETQRNKGNFPGRFSGRQFSNSRSEMNVSTLELGDSALYLCASSLELGGAYEQYFGPGTRLTVT.

About this clone: Within the sample, other DNA sequences also encode this same CDR3. This chain uses TRBV7-9 with TRBJ2-3; D is uncertain. Germline CDR1 is SEHNR and CDR2 is FQNEAQ (reference sequence). The ends were cut back, 5 bases at V and 5 bases at J, with 8 bases in the middle. CDR3 length equals 12 residues. CDR3 DNA sequence: TGTGCCAGCAGCAGGGATCGAGATACGCAGTATTTT. Translation gives CASSRDRDTQYF.

This clone came up a few times. The chain joins TRBV7-2 to TRBJ2-2, with 10 bases aligning to TRBD2. V gave up 2 bases and J gave up 7 bases; unmatched junction bases: 4. Germline CDR1 is SGHTA and CDR2 is FQGNSA. The CDR3 is 15 residues long. The CDR3: CASSLIAGGVGELFF. CDR3 DNA: TGTGCCAGCAGCTTAATAGCGGGAGGAGTCGGGGAGCTGTTTTTT.

CDR3 DNA: TGTGCCAGCAGCTTCTCCGGGACGGGGTACGAGCAGTACTTC. This sequence encodes CASSFSGTGYEQYF. V usage is TRBV7-9 and J usage is TRBJ2-7; perhaps D is TRBD1 or TRBD2 (5 bases each). This CDR3 spans 14 amino acids. The V and J ends lost 3 bases and 4 bases respectively, with 13 bases between them. Germline V CDR1 and CDR2: SEHNR, FQNEAQ (reference sequence). Together with reference TRBV7-9 and TRBJ2-7, the CDR3 gives the full variable domain: DTGVSQNPRHKITKRGQNVTFRCDPISEHNRLYWYRQTLGQGPEFLTYFQNEAQLEKSRLLSDRFSAERPKGSFSTLEIQRTEQGDSAMYLCASSFSGTGYEQYFGPGTRLTVT.

On this clone itself: This could be a read error, since a much larger clone is one nucleotide away. Other DNA sequences in this specimen translate into the identical CDR3. This chain uses TRBV11-3 with TRBJ1-5; TRBD1 is a possible D gene (5 bases). The CDR3 consists of 20 residues. Germline-derived CDR1 and CDR2 are SGHNT and YENEEA. CDR3 DNA: TGTGCCAGCAGCTTGCCGAGGGATGGGACCCCAGATTATAGCAACCAGCCCCAGCATTTT. This codes for CASSLPRDGTPDYSNQPQHF.

The gene calls are TRBV5-1 and TRBJ1-3; 7 nucleotides match TRBD1. Trimming cost V 4 bases and J 6 bases; bases outside gene matches: 10. Germline loops: CDR1 SGHRS, CDR2 YFSETQ. This CDR3 has 15 residues. Here the CDR3 reads CASSPVLGTENTIYF. CDR3 nucleotides: TGCGCCAGCAGCCCGGTTCTAGGGACAGAAAACACCATATATTTT.

With regard to this clone: A read error likely explains this, since a far larger clone differs by one base. This same CDR3 is encoded by further DNA sequences in the sample. V gene TRBV19 combines with J gene TRBJ1-2; a weak D match, TRBD1 (6 bases). This CDR3 has 13 residues. Germline-derived CDR1 and CDR2 are LNHDA and SQIVND (reference sequence). CDR3 in amino acids: CASNPGQIYGYTF. In nucleotides, the CDR3 is TGTGCCAGTAACCCTGGACAGATCTATGGCTACACTTTC.

The chain uses TRBV11-2 and TRBJ2-2, with 8 bases identical to TRBD1. Unmatched junction bases numbered 6, after V lost 5 bases and J lost 1 base. This CDR3 is 16 amino acids long. Germline V gene sequence: CDR1 SGHAT, CDR2 FQNNGV. Here the CDR3 DNA reads TGTGCCAGCAGCGTAACCGGGACAGGGAACACCGGGGAGCTGTTTTTT. This codes for CASSVTGTGNTGELFF.

The chain combines TRBV29-1 with TRBJ2-3, with a tentative D call TRBD2 (6 bases). Trimming removed 4 bases at V and 0 bases at J, with 26 bases between. From germline, CDR1 is SQVTM and CDR2 ANQGSEA. The CDR3 has 19 amino acids. As DNA, the CDR3 is TGCAGCGTTGGGGGGGTAGCAGGAGGGCCAAAGGGGAGCACAGATACGCAGTATTTT. The encoded protein is CSVGGVAGGPKGSTDTQYF.

This chain connects TRBV28 to TRBJ2-5, with TRBD2 matching over 14 bases. Unmatched junction bases numbered 5, after V lost 6 bases and J lost 5 bases. Per the germline V gene, CDR1 is MDHEN and CDR2 is SYDVKM. The CDR3 covers 15 residues. DNA for the CDR3: TGTGCCAGCAGGGGGACTAGCGGGAGTTTGGAGACCCAGTACTTC. This codes for CASRGTSGSLETQYF.

The chain links TRBV7-9 to TRBJ2-7, with 8 bases that match TRBD1. This CDR3 comprises 15 residues. Per the germline V gene, CDR1 is SEHNR and CDR2 is FQNEAQ (reference sequence). V shed 4 bases and J 3 bases; nucleotides not matched to a gene: 8. The CDR3 loop is CASSYPGQENYEQYF. CDR3 bases: TGTGCCAGCAGCTATCCGGGACAGGAGAACTACGAGCAGTACTTC.

This clone was seen repeatedly, ten times or more. This chain uses TRBV6-1 with TRBJ1-2; D not certain. CDR1 is MNHNS and CDR2 is SASEGT in the germline V gene. Trimming left V 9 bases short and J 8 bases short, with 16 bases between. The CDR3 runs to 12 residues. The CDR3 loop is CASATGVGGYTF. CDR3 in DNA: TGTGCCAGTGCTACGGGCGTTGGGGGCTACACCTTC.